This T cell receptor (beta chain) was obtained from a study of blood T cell repertoires in COVID-19. Looking at the study overall: Acute and convalescent COVID-19 samples came from the United States, Italy and Spain. T cells, B-cell-depleted T cells, or PBMCs supplied cDNA or gDNA.

This CDR3 has 15 residues. Trimming pared 5 bases from V and 3 bases from J, leaving 14 bases between. The germline V gene has CDR1 MNHNY and CDR2 SVGAGI (reference sequence). The protocol was immunoSEQ multiplex PCR, while the TCRdb copy is restricted to in-frame clones and leaves out a portion. This sample carries 150,000 or so clones, around nine tenths of them seen once, and the ten largest clones take roughly 2.1%. Input material: peripheral blood. The receptor was derived from a human donor in a cohort sampled during active COVID-19. The chain is built from TRBV6-6 and TRBJ1-5; TRBD1 might be the D (6 bases). CDR3 region: CASSGQGNDNQPQHF. In nucleotides, the CDR3 is TGTGCCAGCAGTGGCCAGGGGAACGACAATCAGCCCCAGCATTTT.